One and the same sample provided the 7 T cell receptor beta chains below, sequenced in a study of blood T cell repertoires in COVID-19. Data came from immunoSEQ multiplex PCR; TCRdb stores just in-frame clones and leaves some out. In the table there are 53,000 or so clones, 76% of which are singletons. The sequenced material came from peripheral blood. The receptors shown here come from a man aged 50 to 60 with active or convalescent COVID-19.

This clone was seen just once. The rearrangement links TRBV7-9 to TRBJ1-2, with D perhaps TRBD1 (5 bases). CDR3 length: 16 amino acids. Per the germline V gene, CDR1 is SEHNR and CDR2 is FQNEAQ (reference sequence). V lost 2 bases and J 4 bases, leaving 17 bases between the germline ends. The CDR3 coding sequence is TGTGCCAGCAGCTTAACCCGGGGACTAAACCCCTATGGCTACACCTTC. Translation gives CASSLTRGLNPYGYTF.

This clone was seen a single time. V usage is TRBV30 and J usage is TRBJ2-1, with 7 bases matching TRBD1. There are 13 residues in the CDR3. Germline-derived CDR1 and CDR2 are GTSNPN and SVGIG (reference sequence). Trimming at V came to 5 bases and at J to 2 bases, leaving 3 bases not matched to a gene. The CDR3 DNA reads as TGTGCCTGGCACAGGGGACCCTACAATGAGCAGTTCTTC. This translates into CAWHRGPYNEQFF.

This chain links TRBV7-3 with TRBJ2-5; tentative D call: TRBD1 (5 bases). The CDR3 runs to 15 residues. Germline-derived CDR1 and CDR2 are SGHTA and FQGTGA. V lost 5 bases and J 1 base, leaving 14 bases between the germline ends. The DNA of the CDR3 is TGTGCCAGCAGCCAAGGGGTCAGAAGCCAAGAGACCCAGTACTTC. Protein sequence: CASSQGVRSQETQYF.

This rearrangement joins TRBV18 to TRBJ1-2; no firm D call. Between the trimmed V and J ends, which lost 6 bases and 3 bases, there was a span of 14 bases. Germline CDR1 and CDR2: KGHSH and LQKENI. The length of the CDR3 is 14 residues. The DNA of the CDR3 is TGTGCCAGCTCCGCCGAGCAGGACTACTATGGCTACACCTTC. Translated: CASSAEQDYYGYTF. Looking up the rest from reference TRBV18 and TRBJ1-2 gives the full variable domain: NAGVMQNPRHLVRRRGQEARLRCSPMKGHSHVYWYRQLPEEGLKFMVYLQKENIIDESGMPKERFSAEFPKEGPSILRIQQVVRGDSAAYFCASSAEQDYYGYTFGSGTRLTVV.

In DNA form, the CDR3 reads TGTGCCAGCACTTTACTGGGACAGGGAGGGTCACCCCTCCACTTT. This encodes CASTLLGQGGSPLHF. The chain is built from TRBV6-5 and TRBJ1-6; 9 bases align to TRBD1. Trimming took 7 bases from V and 10 from J; bases not matched to a gene: 11. CDR1 and CDR2 (germline): MNHEY, SVGAGI. This CDR3 is 15 amino acids long.

The chain recombines TRBV5-1 with TRBJ2-7; 9 positions agree with TRBD2. Germline assignment: CDR1 SGHRS and CDR2 YFSETQ. The ends lost 0 bases at V and 5 bases at J; junction bases unmatched: 6. The CDR3 extends over 15 amino acids. The CDR3 sequence is CASSLGPSGVNEQYF. The CDR3 DNA is TGCGCCAGCAGCTTGGGTCCTAGCGGGGTAAACGAGCAGTACTTC.

The chain joins TRBV19 to TRBJ1-4; TRBD1 matches 10 bases. This CDR3 has 15 amino acids. The germline CDR1 and CDR2 sequences are LNHDA and SQIVND (reference sequence). After removal of 4 bases from V and 7 bases from J, the junction contained 6 bases not matched to a gene. For the CDR3, the DNA is TGTGCCAGTAGTACTGTCGGGGACAGGGGTGAAAAACTGTTTTTT. Translation gives CASSTVGDRGEKLFF.